This is a list of T cell receptor beta chains from one sample in a study of CXCR3-negative and CXCR3-positive naive CD8 T cells. One entry per CDR3 protein, without DNA, is what TCRdb gives after re-calling the 5' RACE reads. Here the sample table reports 35,000 to 40,000 distinct CDR3 sequences. The sample comprised memory CD8+ T cells from blood. These TCRs come from a human donor in good health. Some clones in this sample may be carry-over from other donors' samples. Each CDR3 is given with its conserved first and last residue.

J gene | V gene | CDR3 protein
TRBJ1-5 | TRBV20-1 | CSARDPGLSNQPQHF
TRBJ2-7 | TRBV29-1 | CSVGSGETYEQYF
TRBJ1-2 | TRBV9 | CASSGLRQGALGYTF
TRBJ2-3 | TRBV7-7 | CASSNGPYTGTVGTDTQYF
TRBJ2-1 | TRBV28 | CASSYPEAGGDYNEQFF
TRBJ1-2 | TRBV20-1 | CSAIPWGSGYGYTF
TRBJ1-2 | TRBV6-4 | CASSDLDSGGYTF
TRBJ2-7 | TRBV3-1 | CASSQGDRDYSEQYF
TRBJ1-1 | TRBV4-3 | CASSQVGTANTEAFF
TRBJ2-7 | TRBV28 | CASSLSPGAIYEQYF